Below are 6 T cell receptor beta chains sequenced from a single sample in a study of shared clonotypes between healthy human individuals. Clones were sequenced by immunoSEQ multiplex PCR, and TCRdb holds only the in-frame ones, with some missing. The table shows over a million clones, with about 74% occurring only once. The specimen was memory CD4+ T cells sorted from blood. Stated subset: CD45RA-negative fraction. These receptors were taken from a man younger than 30 in good health.

This chain's CDR3 is CASSSPAAGPLYEQYF. The CDR3 DNA is TGTGCCAGCAGCTCTCCCGCCGCAGGGCCTTTATACGAGCAGTACTTC. The gene calls are TRBV7-8 and TRBJ2-7, with D possibly TRBD1 on 5 matching bases. The CDR3 is made up of 16 amino acids. Per the germline V gene, CDR1 is SGHVS and CDR2 is FQNEAQ. V gave up 4 bases and J gave up 4 bases, with 20 bases separating them. Filled out from reference TRBV7-8 and TRBJ2-7, the complete variable domain reads GAGVSQSPRYKVAKRGQDVALRCDPISGHVSLFWYQQALGQGPEFLTYFQNEAQLDKSGLPSDRFFAERPEGSVSTLKIQRTQQEDSAVYLCASSSPAAGPLYEQYFGPGTRLTVT.

The chain combines TRBV4-1 with TRBJ1-5, with D unclear. Germline V gene lookup returns CDR1 MGHRA and CDR2 YSYEKL. This CDR3 spans 16 amino acids. Trimming took 0 bases from V and 5 from J, leaving 14 bases between them. The CDR3 reads CASSQDSGILHQPQHF. CDR3 in DNA: TGCGCCAGCAGCCAAGATTCAGGAATCCTCCATCAGCCCCAGCATTTT.

The table lists this clone with a few counts. The CDR3 region has the DNA TGCGCCAGCAGTGGGGGTACGGGAGGGAGCACAGATACGCAGTATTTT. This encodes CASSGGTGGSTDTQYF. The rearrangement uses TRBV10-1 and TRBJ2-3; TRBD2 agrees at 8 bases. CDR3 length equals 16 residues. V was pared by 4 bases and J by 0 bases, with 6 bases of the junction left unmatched. Germline loops: CDR1 WNHNN, CDR2 SYGVQD (reference sequence).

The V call is TRBV9, the J call TRBJ1-6, with 7 bases fitting TRBD1. CDR3 size: 17 residues. Looked up from germline, CDR1 is SGDLS and CDR2 is YYNGEE. V lost 4 bases to trimming and J lost 8 bases; unmatched junction nucleotides: 15. CDR3: CASSSPRGRGFDSPLHF. The CDR3 DNA follows: TGTGCCAGCAGCAGTCCCCGGGGCAGGGGGTTCGATTCACCCCTCCACTTT.

A remark on this clone: Within the sample, other DNA sequences also encode this same CDR3. V gene TRBV7-2 combines with J gene TRBJ2-1, with 9 bases aligning to TRBD1. CDR1 and CDR2 (germline): SGHTA, FQGNSA. The CDR3 has 15 residues. V shed 3 bases, J shed 1 base, and the junction held 1 base outside the gene matches. In DNA form, the CDR3 reads TGTGCCAGCAGCTTTGACAGGGGGTCCTACAATGAGCAGTTCTTC. Translated, it gives CASSFDRGSYNEQFF.

In DNA, the CDR3 is TGTGCCAGCAGCACAACCCAATCTGGAAACACCATATATTTT. This gives the protein CASSTTQSGNTIYF. This chain connects TRBV7-9 to TRBJ1-3; D is unclear. V lost 5 bases to trimming and J lost 1 base, with 9 bases between them. Germline CDR1 and CDR2: SEHNR and FQNEAQ (reference sequence). This CDR3 is built from 14 residues.